These T cell receptor beta chains were read from a single sample in a study of CD8+ T cells in alopecia areata. Clones were sequenced by immunoSEQ multiplex PCR, and TCRdb holds only the in-frame ones, with some missing. The sample carries approximately 210,000 clones, about three fifths recorded once. Here the sequenced sample was CD4+ T cells sorted from blood, taken at roughly week 49, from a patient treated with tofacitinib. These receptor sequences come from a human donor with alopecia areata. The CDR3 runs from the conserved cysteine through the conserved F or W. Fields, in order: D gene, J gene, clone size, V gene, CDR3 protein, CDR3 DNA. D genes are given only for firm matches. The size field is filled for only some rows; it gives once, few, many or a size class.

D gene: NA; J gene: TRBJ1-6; clone size: NA; V gene: TRBV30; CDR3 protein: CAWSAGKGYNSPLHF; CDR3 DNA: TGTGCCTGGAGTGCTGGGAAGGGATATAATTCACCCCTCCACTTT
D gene: TRBD2; J gene: TRBJ2-1; clone size: few; V gene: TRBV10-3; CDR3 protein: CAHRTSGDEQFF; CDR3 DNA: TGTGCCCACCGGACTAGCGGGGATGAGCAGTTCTTC
D gene: NA; J gene: TRBJ1-1; clone size: NA; V gene: TRBV30; CDR3 protein: CAWRAHGTNTEAFF; CDR3 DNA: TGTGCCTGGCGGGCACATGGGACGAACACTGAAGCTTTCTTT
D gene: NA; J gene: TRBJ2-3; clone size: NA; V gene: TRBV29-1; CDR3 protein: CSVEDPPTPYTQYF; CDR3 DNA: TGCAGCGTTGAAGATCCGCCAACGCCTTATACGCAGTATTTT
D gene: NA; J gene: TRBJ1-5; clone size: few; V gene: TRBV19; CDR3 protein: CASSIISDQPQHF; CDR3 DNA: TGTGCCAGTAGTATCATATCCGACCAGCCCCAGCATTTT
D gene: NA; J gene: TRBJ2-1; clone size: few; V gene: TRBV6-5; CDR3 protein: CASSSPGGARNEQFF; CDR3 DNA: TGTGCCAGCAGTTCCCCAGGGGGGGCTAGGAATGAGCAGTTCTTC
D gene: NA; J gene: TRBJ2-1; clone size: NA; V gene: TRBV20-1; CDR3 protein: CSASRLLDQFF; CDR3 DNA: TGCAGTGCTAGCAGACTACTCGATCAGTTCTTC
D gene: TRBD1; J gene: TRBJ2-3; clone size: NA; V gene: TRBV5-6; CDR3 protein: CASSHGQGSDTQYF; CDR3 DNA: TGTGCCAGCAGCCACGGACAGGGGTCCGATACGCAGTATTTT
D gene: TRBD1; J gene: TRBJ2-2; clone size: NA; V gene: TRBV29-1; CDR3 protein: CSVRPGQGAVNTGELFF; CDR3 DNA: TGCAGCGTTAGACCGGGACAGGGGGCCGTGAACACCGGGGAGCTGTTTTTT
D gene: TRBD1; J gene: TRBJ1-1; clone size: few; V gene: TRBV7-2; CDR3 protein: CASSFGTGGTEAFF; CDR3 DNA: TGTGCCAGCAGCTTCGGGACAGGGGGCACTGAAGCTTTCTTT
D gene: TRBD1; J gene: TRBJ1-2; clone size: NA; V gene: TRBV20-1; CDR3 protein: CSPGWGQPPF; CDR3 DNA: TGCAGCCCCGGATGGGGACAGCCCCCCTTC
D gene: NA; J gene: TRBJ1-2; clone size: NA; V gene: TRBV6-6; CDR3 protein: CASSSDRKDGYTF; CDR3 DNA: TGTGCCAGCAGTTCAGACAGGAAGGATGGCTACACCTTC
D gene: NA; J gene: TRBJ2-7; clone size: NA; V gene: TRBV20-1; CDR3 protein: CSASPVYEQYF; CDR3 DNA: TGCAGTGCTAGCCCGGTCTACGAGCAGTACTTC
D gene: NA; J gene: TRBJ1-6; clone size: NA; V gene: TRBV2; CDR3 protein: CASSARSSYNSPLHF; CDR3 DNA: TGTGCCAGCAGTGCCAGGAGCTCCTATAATTCACCCCTCCACTTT
D gene: TRBD1; J gene: TRBJ1-2; clone size: NA; V gene: TRBV7-8; CDR3 protein: CASTPGDRENYGYTF; CDR3 DNA: TGTGCCAGCACCCCCGGGGACAGGGAGAACTATGGCTACACCTTC
D gene: NA; J gene: TRBJ1-6; clone size: few; V gene: TRBV5-1; CDR3 protein: CASSLEADNSPLHF; CDR3 DNA: TGCGCCAGCAGCTTGGAAGCAGATAATTCACCCCTCCACTTT
D gene: NA; J gene: TRBJ2-5; clone size: NA; V gene: TRBV11-2; CDR3 protein: CASSHGAVRETQYF; CDR3 DNA: TGTGCCAGCAGCCATGGGGCAGTCAGGGAGACCCAGTACTTC
D gene: NA; J gene: TRBJ2-7; clone size: NA; V gene: TRBV5-6; CDR3 protein: CASSLVSPHGEQYF; CDR3 DNA: TGTGCCAGCAGCTTGGTCTCCCCTCACGGCGAGCAGTACTTC
D gene: NA; J gene: TRBJ1-5; clone size: NA; V gene: TRBV25-1; CDR3 protein: CASSIGQTNQPQHF; CDR3 DNA: TGTGCCAGCAGTATAGGACAGACGAATCAGCCCCAGCATTTT
D gene: NA; J gene: TRBJ2-1; clone size: few; V gene: TRBV10-3; CDR3 protein: CAITSDGPTHNEQFF; CDR3 DNA: TGTGCCATCACCTCCGACGGGCCGACACACAATGAGCAGTTCTTC
D gene: TRBD2; J gene: TRBJ2-5; clone size: NA; V gene: TRBV7-9; CDR3 protein: CASSRQAGGRQETQYF; CDR3 DNA: TGTGCCAGCAGCCGACAAGCGGGGGGGCGTCAAGAGACCCAGTACTTC
D gene: NA; J gene: TRBJ2-7; clone size: few; V gene: TRBV4-3; CDR3 protein: CASSRSGQDSYEQYF; CDR3 DNA: TGCGCCAGCAGCCGGTCGGGACAAGACTCCTACGAGCAGTACTTC
D gene: NA; J gene: TRBJ2-6; clone size: few; V gene: TRBV7-3; CDR3 protein: CASSSGPDNVLTF; CDR3 DNA: TGTGCCAGCAGCTCGGGTCCCGACAACGTCCTGACTTTC
D gene: NA; J gene: TRBJ2-7; clone size: NA; V gene: TRBV4-1; CDR3 protein: CASSQADQVTYEQYF; CDR3 DNA: TGCGCCAGCAGCCAAGCTGACCAGGTTACCTACGAGCAGTACTTC
D gene: NA; J gene: TRBJ2-2; clone size: NA; V gene: TRBV29-1; CDR3 protein: CSVYTLRKGVGELFF; CDR3 DNA: TGCAGCGTTTACACTCTCAGGAAGGGAGTCGGGGAGCTGTTTTTT
D gene: NA; J gene: TRBJ1-6; clone size: many; V gene: TRBV14; CDR3 protein: CASSRFGGNSPLHF; CDR3 DNA: TGTGCCAGCAGCCGATTTGGTGGTAATTCACCCCTCCACTTT
D gene: NA; J gene: TRBJ2-1; clone size: NA; V gene: TRBV2; CDR3 protein: CASSEVNEQFF; CDR3 DNA: TGTGCCAGCAGTGAAGTGAATGAGCAGTTCTTC
D gene: NA; J gene: TRBJ1-5; clone size: NA; V gene: TRBV5-6; CDR3 protein: CASSSSSRGVGQPQHF; CDR3 DNA: TGTGCCAGCAGCTCCTCGTCTAGGGGAGTGGGCCAGCCCCAGCATTTT
D gene: NA; J gene: TRBJ2-2; clone size: NA; V gene: TRBV5-1; CDR3 protein: CASILGEGNTGELFF; CDR3 DNA: TGCGCCAGCATCCTTGGAGAGGGGAACACCGGGGAGCTGTTTTTT
D gene: NA; J gene: TRBJ2-7; clone size: few; V gene: TRBV29-1; CDR3 protein: CSVEVVGLPYEQYF; CDR3 DNA: TGCAGCGTTGAAGTAGTTGGCTTGCCCTACGAGCAGTACTTC
D gene: TRBD1; J gene: TRBJ1-1; clone size: NA; V gene: TRBV29-1; CDR3 protein: CSVRQGTEAFF; CDR3 DNA: TGCAGCGTCCGACAGGGGACTGAAGCTTTCTTT
D gene: NA; J gene: TRBJ2-2; clone size: NA; V gene: TRBV29-1; CDR3 protein: CSVEDPRIGTGELFF; CDR3 DNA: TGCAGCGTTGAAGATCCTAGGATAGGTACCGGGGAGCTGTTTTTT
D gene: NA; J gene: TRBJ2-3; clone size: once; V gene: TRBV5-1; CDR3 protein: CASSYMPDTQYF; CDR3 DNA: TGCGCCAGCAGCTATATGCCAGATACGCAGTATTTT
D gene: TRBD1; J gene: TRBJ1-6; clone size: NA; V gene: TRBV5-1; CDR3 protein: CASSVGTGGAAPNSPLHF; CDR3 DNA: TGCGCCAGCAGCGTCGGGACAGGGGGCGCAGCTCCTAATTCACCCCTCCACTTT
D gene: TRBD1; J gene: TRBJ1-5; clone size: few; V gene: TRBV29-1; CDR3 protein: CSVEEGGQGGNQPQHF; CDR3 DNA: TGCAGCGTTGAAGAGGGGGGACAGGGTGGCAATCAGCCCCAGCATTTT
D gene: NA; J gene: TRBJ2-2; clone size: NA; V gene: TRBV10-1; CDR3 protein: CASSTFPPGELFF; CDR3 DNA: TGCGCCAGCAGTACGTTCCCCCCCGGGGAGCTGTTTTTT
D gene: NA; J gene: TRBJ1-4; clone size: NA; V gene: TRBV25-1; CDR3 protein: CASSESRGGVANEKLFF; CDR3 DNA: TGTGCCAGCAGTGAATCCCGCGGGGGAGTAGCTAATGAAAAACTGTTTTTT
D gene: NA; J gene: TRBJ1-2; clone size: NA; V gene: TRBV7-8; CDR3 protein: CASSLAPPAAEYGYTF; CDR3 DNA: TGTGCCAGCAGCTTAGCTCCCCCGGCAGCCGAGTATGGCTACACCTTC
D gene: NA; J gene: TRBJ2-7; clone size: many; V gene: TRBV18; CDR3 protein: CASSLSNGAYEQYF; CDR3 DNA: TGTGCCAGCTCACTCTCAAACGGGGCCTACGAGCAGTACTTC
D gene: NA; J gene: TRBJ1-5; clone size: once; V gene: TRBV9; CDR3 protein: CASSVGAGWNQPQHF; CDR3 DNA: TGTGCCAGCAGCGTAGGGGCGGGGTGGAATCAGCCCCAGCATTTT
D gene: NA; J gene: TRBJ2-5; clone size: NA; V gene: TRBV29-1; CDR3 protein: CSVEDLSTGETQYF; CDR3 DNA: TGCAGCGTTGAAGATCTTTCTACGGGAGAGACCCAGTACTTC
D gene: NA; J gene: TRBJ1-5; clone size: NA; V gene: TRBV19; CDR3 protein: CASSIVSRGMGNQPQHF; CDR3 DNA: TGTGCCAGTAGTATAGTTTCAAGAGGGATGGGCAATCAGCCCCAGCATTTT
D gene: NA; J gene: TRBJ1-4; clone size: NA; V gene: TRBV27; CDR3 protein: CASSSAPANEKLFF; CDR3 DNA: TGTGCCAGCAGTTCAGCGCCGGCTAATGAAAAACTGTTTTTT
D gene: NA; J gene: TRBJ1-1; clone size: NA; V gene: TRBV30; CDR3 protein: CAWSVVVRGNTEAFF; CDR3 DNA: TGTGCCTGGAGTGTTGTCGTTAGGGGGAACACTGAAGCTTTCTTT
D gene: NA; J gene: TRBJ1-2; clone size: NA; V gene: TRBV7-9; CDR3 protein: CASSPGQLSGYTF; CDR3 DNA: TGTGCCAGCAGCCCAGGACAGCTCAGCGGCTACACCTTC
D gene: NA; J gene: TRBJ2-3; clone size: NA; V gene: TRBV28; CDR3 protein: CASTQYRTSTDTQYF; CDR3 DNA: TGTGCCAGCACCCAATACCGGACAAGCACAGATACGCAGTATTTT
D gene: NA; J gene: TRBJ2-3; clone size: NA; V gene: TRBV4-3; CDR3 protein: CASSHSPDTQYF; CDR3 DNA: TGCGCCAGCAGCCATTCTCCCGATACGCAGTATTTT
D gene: TRBD1; J gene: TRBJ1-2; clone size: once; V gene: TRBV29-1; CDR3 protein: CSVELRDRGTNYGYTF; CDR3 DNA: TGCAGCGTTGAATTAAGGGACAGGGGAACTAACTATGGCTACACCTTC
D gene: TRBD1; J gene: TRBJ2-7; clone size: NA; V gene: TRBV29-1; CDR3 protein: CSVGTGVDYEQYF; CDR3 DNA: TGCAGCGTCGGGACAGGGGTTGACTACGAGCAGTACTTC